The 10 T cell receptor beta chains below were found in one sample sequenced in a study of early T cells in non-severe SARS-CoV-2 infection. TCRdb used MiXCR to reprocess the 5' RACE reads, holding one entry per CDR3 protein. The sample yields 40,000 or so distinct CDR3 sequences, roughly 12% seen once. Sequenced: whole blood. These receptor sequences come from an adult who was a healthcare worker with PCR-confirmed SARS-CoV-2 infection or an uninfected control (not recorded which).

Ten or more counts support this clonotype. The chain is built from TRBV11-2 and TRBJ2-1, with D possibly being TRBD2 (6 bases). Per germline, CDR1 SGHAT and CDR2 FQNNGV. Trimming removed 5 bases from V and 6 bases from J, with 17 bases in between. The CDR3 runs 15 residues. The CDR3 DNA sequence: TGTGCCAGCAGCCAACTAGCATTTAGGGGCAATGAGCAGTTCTTC. Amino acid sequence: CASSQLAFRGNEQFF.

The gene calls are TRBV7-2 and TRBJ2-5; D is possibly TRBD1 (6 bases). This CDR3 has 15 residues. Germline-derived CDR1 and CDR2 are SGHTA and FQGNSA. Between the trimmed V and J ends, which lost 5 bases and 0 bases, there was a span of 13 bases. CDR3 sequence (DNA): TGTGCCAGCAGCCCACAGGGTTGGTACCAAGAGACCCAGTACTTC. This gives the protein CASSPQGWYQETQYF. Filled out from reference TRBV7-2 and TRBJ2-5, the complete variable domain reads GAGVSQSPSNKVTEKGKDVELRCDPISGHTALYWYRQSLGQGLEFLIYFQGNSAPDKSGLPSDRFSAERTGGSVSTLTIQRTQQEDSAVYLCASSPQGWYQETQYFGPGTRLLVL.

The chain recombines TRBV12-5 with TRBJ2-5, with 8 bases that match TRBD1. This CDR3 comprises 16 residues. V was pared by 7 bases and J by 2 bases, with 12 bases of the junction left unmatched. From germline, CDR1 is LGHNT and CDR2 FRNRAP. Here the CDR3 DNA reads TGTGCTAGTGCTCAGGGGGCGCGTCATGGGCAAGAGACCCAGTACTTC. Translated: CASAQGARHGQETQYF. The full variable domain, its missing parts supplied by reference TRBV12-5 and TRBJ2-5, is DARVTQTPRHKVTEMGQEVTMRCQPILGHNTVFWYRQTMMQGLELLAYFRNRAPLDDSGMPKDRFSAEMPDATLATLKIQPSEPRDSAVYFCASAQGARHGQETQYFGPGTRLLVL.

This clonotype was seen a handful of times. In nucleotides, the CDR3 is TGTGCCAGCAGTACCGCATCGGCCACAGGGTCCGGGGAGCTGTTTTTT. It encodes CASSTASATGSGELFF. This chain joins TRBV28 and TRBJ2-2; perhaps TRBD1 as D (6 bases). The CDR3 runs 16 residues. The V end was cut by 5 bases, the J end by 6 bases, with 19 bases between. Germline V gives CDR1 MDHEN, CDR2 SYDVKM.

This clonotype has only a few counts. The rearrangement uses TRBV11-2 and TRBJ2-7; 8 bases match TRBD1. CDR3 length: 12 residues. Per the germline V gene, CDR1 is SGHAT and CDR2 is FQNNGV. The junction had 3 bases not matched to a gene; V was cut back by 8 bases and J by 3 bases. CDR3 sequence (DNA): TGTGCCAGCGGTGGACAGGGCTACGAGCAGTACTTC. It specifies CASGGQGYEQYF.

The V gene is TRBV20-1, the J gene TRBJ2-7; D is perhaps TRBD2 (6 bases). Trimming pared 5 bases from V and 6 bases from J, leaving 11 bases between. The CDR3 has 11 amino acids. CDR1 DFQATT and CDR2 SNEGSKA come from the germline V gene (reference sequence). CDR3 DNA sequence: TGCAGTGCTGGGGGACTCCGCGAGCAGTACTTC. Protein: CSAGGLREQYF.

The CDR3 DNA is TGTGCCAGCAGAATGGGGACTAGCGGGCGCACAGATACGCAGTATTTT. This translates into CASRMGTSGRTDTQYF. This rearrangement joins TRBV7-3 to TRBJ2-3, with 12 bases lining up with TRBD2. CDR1 SGHTA and CDR2 FQGTGA come from the germline V gene. The trim removed 6 bases at V and 1 base at J, leaving 5 bases unmatched. The CDR3 runs to 16 residues. The full variable domain, its missing parts supplied by reference TRBV7-3 and TRBJ2-3, is GAGVSQTPSNKVTEKGKYVELRCDPISGHTALYWYRQSLGQGPEFLIYFQGTGAADDSGLPNDRFFAVRPEGSVSTLKIQRTERGDSAVYLCASRMGTSGRTDTQYFGPGTRLTVL.

The rearrangement joins TRBV5-6 to TRBJ2-7; 7 nucleotides agree with TRBD2. Trimming cost V 4 bases and J 0 bases; bases outside gene matches: 4. CDR3 length equals 14 residues. Germline loops: CDR1 SGHDT, CDR2 YYEEEE. The CDR3 coding sequence is TGTGCCAGCAGCCCCAGCGGGAACTCCTACGAGCAGTACTTC. As protein: CASSPSGNSYEQYF.

The J gene is TRBJ1-1, the V gene TRBV6-6; TRBD1 matches at 8 bases. This CDR3 is built from 17 residues. The V segment lost 0 bases and the J segment 1 base; nucleotides outside the gene matches: 7. Germline values: CDR1 MNHNY, CDR2 SVGAGI (reference sequence). CDR3 nucleotides: TGTGCCAGCAGTTACTCGATGGGGACAGGTCGGAACACTGAAGCTTTCTTT. Its protein product is CASSYSMGTGRNTEAFF.

This clonotype was counted ten times or more. The V call is TRBV12-2, the J call TRBJ1-1; no DNA check was done on the table's D call, TRBD1. TRBV12-2 is a listed pseudogene. The CDR3 totals 17 residues. The CDR3 reads CASRLRGPGVGCGEAFF. CDR3 bases: TGTGCAAGTCGCTTGCGGGGGCCAGGGGTTGGATGTGGTGAAGCTTTCTTT.